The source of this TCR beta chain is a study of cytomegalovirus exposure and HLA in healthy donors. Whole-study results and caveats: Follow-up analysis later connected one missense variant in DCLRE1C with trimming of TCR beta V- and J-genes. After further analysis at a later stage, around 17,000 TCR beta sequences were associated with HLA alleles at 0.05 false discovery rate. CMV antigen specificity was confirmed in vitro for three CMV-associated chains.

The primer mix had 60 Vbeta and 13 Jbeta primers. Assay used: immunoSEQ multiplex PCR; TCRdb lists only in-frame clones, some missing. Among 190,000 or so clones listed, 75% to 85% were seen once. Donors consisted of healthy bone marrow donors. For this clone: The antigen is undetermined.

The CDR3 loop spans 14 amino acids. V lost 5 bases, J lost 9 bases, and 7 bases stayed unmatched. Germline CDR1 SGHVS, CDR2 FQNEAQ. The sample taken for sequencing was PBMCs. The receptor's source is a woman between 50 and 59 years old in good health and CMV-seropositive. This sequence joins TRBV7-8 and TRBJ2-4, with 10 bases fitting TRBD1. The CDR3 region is CASSTGTGAIIQYF. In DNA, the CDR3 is TGTGCCAGCAGCACCGGGACAGGGGCGATCATTCAGTACTTC.